This TCR beta chain was sequenced for a study of human thymus T cells. Study-wide points: Thymic and blood repertoires appeared to carry a bias in their V and J gene usage.

The CDR3 extends over 19 amino acids. Trimming took 0 bases from V and 4 from J; bases not matched to a gene: 16. Per germline, CDR1 LGHNA and CDR2 YNFKEQ. Surgeons resected thymus tissue during corrective heart surgery. Points on this clone: The antigen is undetermined.

Generated by immunoSEQ multiplex PCR, the TCRdb table keeps only in-frame clones and is missing some. Among around 70,000 clones listed, roughly 96% were seen once. The TCR was taken from a girl younger than two with a congenital heart defect but otherwise immunologically healthy. Sample: thymus tissue. This sequence joins TRBV4-2 and TRBJ2-5, with 8 bases that match TRBD2. CDR3 amino acids: CASSQDSTRAGEGPETQYF. The CDR3, as DNA: TGTGCCAGCAGCCAAGATTCCACCCGAGCGGGAGAAGGCCCAGAGACCCAGTACTTC.